This T cell receptor (beta chain) appears in the sequencing data of a study of breast tumors, draining lymph nodes, adjacent tissues (dated by TCRdb to the mid-2010s). The study in broad terms: Breast cancer patients provided tumor, adjacent nontumor tissue and axillary lymph nodes, and the study compared the TCR beta repertoires across these three sources. In human breast cancer, the study set out to evaluate how tumor, surrounding tissue and draining lymph node repertoires relate to one another and whether T cells may move between these sites.

Including the terminal cysteine and phenylalanine, the CDR3 comprises 13 residues. Solely the CDR3 DNA is kept, with 39 bases framed from the first base. Relative to germline, V is 3 bases shorter and J is 3 bases shorter, with 9 bases between their ends. General study outcomes and caveats: Tumor and nontumor tissue repertoires were found to be significantly more similar in luminal-like than in basal-like breast cancer. Tumors showed preferential V and J gene usage, and their T-cell repertoire diversity fell below that of lymph nodes yet above that of nontumor tissue. The study presented the conclusion that tumor T cells originate in lymph nodes as consistent with a hypothesis, not as something directly demonstrated. The data were considered consistent with the idea that most tumor T cells come from the lymph node and then expand in tumor tissue.

For sequencing, an Illumina HiSeq 2000 was employed. TCR beta chain libraries were generated by multiplex PCR amplification. High-throughput sequencing was used to analyze the amplified TCR beta chain products. The public reads were quality trimmed at Q25 with fastp and then assembled into clones with MiXCR by TCRdb, keeping productive beta chains. Rows merge per CDR3 protein into single entries with the most common DNA and genes. The sample profile shows 180,000 or so distinct CDR3 sequences; around 33% of them were found once. Of the sample, 3.8% falls within the top ten clones. In its sample, this clonotype was seen many times. The antigen it recognizes is unknown. There are no base qualities to consult, and no much larger clone falls within one base. The lymph node samples were taken from the axillary draining lymph nodes of breast cancer patients.

Source material: axillary lymph node tissue. The rearranged segments are TRBV12-3 or TRBV12-4 and TRBJ2-7, with a weak D call of TRBD2 (5 bases match). This clonotype was obtained from a female donor with breast cancer. Some clones in this sample may be carry-over from other donors' samples. The base sequence is TGTGCCAGCAGTTTTGCGGGTTTCTACGAGCAGTACTTC. Its protein product is CASSFAGFYEQYF.